A single sample gave rise to the 3 T cell receptor beta chains below, sequenced in a study of T-cell memory formation after mild COVID-19. TCRdb reanalysed the 5' RACE reads using MiXCR and keeps one entry per CDR3 protein. The sample contains fewer than 50,000 distinct CDR3 sequences, about 7.3% of which appear only once. Material for sequencing was PBMCs or a T cell subset sorted from them (not recorded which). Receptor source: a man in his late teens or twenties who had mild COVID-19 (a few samples of this study predate the infection). Cell type and time point are not known.

The chain has TRBV18 and TRBJ1-6; no firm D call. Germline-derived CDR1 and CDR2 are KGHSH and LQKENI. The CDR3 is 14 residues long. V was pared by 3 bases and J by 8 bases, with 11 bases between. CDR3 in DNA: TGTGCCAGCTCACCGGGAGGGAAGGATTCACCCCTCCACTTT. Encoded protein: CASSPGGKDSPLHF.

This clonotype was counted many times. The chain recombines TRBV11-2 with TRBJ2-5; TRBD1 matches 7 bases. V shed 5 bases and J 5 bases; nucleotides not matched to a gene: 5. The CDR3 covers 13 residues. Germline CDR1 reads SGHAT; CDR2 reads FQNNGV. Here the CDR3 reads CASSPDRVETQYF. DNA for the CDR3: TGTGCCAGCAGCCCAGACAGGGTGGAGACCCAGTACTTC. The whole variable domain, filled in from reference TRBV11-2 and TRBJ2-5, reads EAGVAQSPRYKIIEKRQSVAFWCNPISGHATLYWYQQILGQGPKLLIQFQNNGVVDDSQLPKDRFSAERLKGVDSTLKIQPAKLEDSAVYLCASSPDRVETQYFGPGTRLLVL.

The V gene is TRBV6-1, the J gene TRBJ2-7; the match to TRBD1 covers 8 bases. This CDR3 is 13 amino acids long. The germline V gene encodes CDR1 MNHNS and CDR2 SASEGT. Trimming removed 6 bases from V and 3 bases from J; junction bases left unmatched: 4. The CDR3 sequence: CASSWTGIYEQYV. Here the CDR3 DNA reads TGTGCCAGCAGCTGGACAGGGATCTACGAGCAGTACGTC.